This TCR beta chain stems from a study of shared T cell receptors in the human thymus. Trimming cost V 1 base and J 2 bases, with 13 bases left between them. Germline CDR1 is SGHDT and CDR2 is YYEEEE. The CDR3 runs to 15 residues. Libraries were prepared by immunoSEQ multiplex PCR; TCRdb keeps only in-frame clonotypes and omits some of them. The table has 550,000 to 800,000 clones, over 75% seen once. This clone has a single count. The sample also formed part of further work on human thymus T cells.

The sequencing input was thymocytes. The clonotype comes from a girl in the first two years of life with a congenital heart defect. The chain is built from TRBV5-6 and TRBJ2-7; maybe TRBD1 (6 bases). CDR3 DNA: TGTGCCAGCAGCTTGTTGGGCAGGGGAGCCTACGAGCAGTACTTC. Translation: CASSLLGRGAYEQYF.